This TCR beta chain was identified in a study of PD-1 blockade in classical Hodgkin lymphoma (dated by TCRdb to about 2020). General notes on the study: Nivolumab dosing was 3 mg/kg intravenously every 2 weeks, continuing until either disease progression or unacceptable toxicity. The study used TCR beta sequencing and CyTOF to define a peripheral blood immune signature of response to PD-1 blockade in classical Hodgkin lymphoma.

Concerning this clone itself: No antigen is known for it. No qualities accompany the bases; no much larger clone lies one base away.

The time point label for this specimen denotes: cycle 1 day 1 (C1D1), immediately before nivolumab initiation. Every trial patient had relapsed following autologous stem cell transplantation, and prior brentuximab vedotin exposure was what differed among cohorts A, B and C. The trial cohort was composed of 56 patients with relapsed/refractory classical Hodgkin lymphoma, for whom complete response, partial response or progressive disease was recorded as best overall response. In the multi-cohort phase II CheckMate 205 trial, trial patients received single-agent nivolumab. An independent review committee assessed best overall response using the 2007 International Working Group response criteria. PBMCs from the trial were collected at three points: immediately before nivolumab initiation (C1D1), and during therapy at cycle 2 day 1 and cycle 4 day 1. Peripheral blood was collected in 8 mL Vacutainer Cell Preparation Tubes, from which PBMCs were isolated by centrifugation and then cryopreserved.

What the authors observed across the whole study: Newly diagnosed patients were reported to have lower baseline TCR diversity than healthy donors, and relapsed/refractory patients were reported to have lower baseline TCR diversity still. Trial patients with a complete response had baseline diversity similar to that of newly diagnosed patients, while partial responders and progressors had significantly lower diversity. Diversity was lower in patients who began nivolumab less than 1 year after ASCT, so these patients were left out of later analyses to avoid confounding by immune reconstitution. CD4+ but not CD8+ TCR diversity rose significantly by C4D1 (p=0.0027 vs p=0.16), most apparent in complete responders (p=0.02). The study was limited to a single clinical trial cohort, and causes of repertoire differences, possibly disease activity or prior therapy, remained undefined.

The CDR3 spans 16 residues, from the cysteine through the phenylalanine. The entry retains the CDR3 DNA only, 48 bases that are in frame from base 1. CDR1 and CDR2 were assigned from the germline V gene as SGHTA and FQGTGA. At the junction V is shortened by 5 bases and J by 6 bases; bases outside the gene matches: 4. Genomic DNA was extracted with the Qiagen DNeasy kit from unsorted PBMCs and from negatively selected CD4+ and CD8+ fractions. TCR beta CDR3 regions were amplified by immunoSEQ multiplex PCR using primers annealing to V and J segments. A synthetic immune receptor repertoire was used to minimize amplification bias, and any residual bias was removed computationally once sequencing was done. Turning to the authors' computational methods: Repertoire diversity was quantified as the Shannon entropy index using custom Python scripts. The unsorted, CD4+ and CD8+ repertoires were each analyzed separately, with the exception of combined analyses, where CD4+ and CD8+ sequences were merged in silico. A clone counted as expanded when the clone's frequency after treatment rose at least 2-fold relative to C1D1, and clones undetected at baseline were given a pseudocount of 0.5. Clones with 0 or 1 copy at C1D1 were classified as singleton clones, and clones with 2 or more copies were classified as non-singleton clones. By matching protein sequences in sorted samples from the same patient, clones expanded in unsorted samples were annotated as CD4+, CD8+ or unknown. Wilcoxon tests on paired samples were used to test changes in diversity from C1D1 to C4D1. TCRdb limited this immuneACCESS table to in-frame rearrangements with V and J called. A share of clones is missing; checked studies link under half to unresolved V genes, and the rest is unexplained. That table gives V, J and clone size, and the DNA gave D and trimming. The sample includes 10,000 to 15,000 clones, with roughly 84% observed a single time. The ten largest clones add up to about a quarter of the sample.

The sample in question was peripheral blood mononuclear cells (PBMCs), obtained at baseline. The rearranged chain carries TRBV7-3 and TRBJ2-2, with 15 middle bases fitting TRBD2. This clonotype was obtained from a human donor with classical Hodgkin lymphoma. The CDR3 region has the sequence CASSRTSGRASGELFF. The DNA reads TGTGCCAGCAGCCGGACTAGCGGGAGGGCCTCCGGGGAGCTGTTTTTT.